Below are 18 T cell receptor beta chains sequenced from a single sample in a study of cytomegalovirus exposure and HLA in healthy donors. 13 Jbeta primers and 60 Vbeta primers were used for the PCR. Sequencing was performed with immunoSEQ multiplex PCR; in TCRdb, only in-frame clones are kept and a portion is missing. The sample yields 85,000 to 100,000 clones, about four fifths seen once. Sequencing used PBMCs. All receptors come from a woman aged 40 to 49 in good health and CMV-seropositive.

This clone was detected only once. The chain carries TRBV30 and TRBJ2-5, with 7 bases matching TRBD1. The CDR3 consists of 13 residues. Germline lookup yields CDR1 GTSNPN and CDR2 SVGIG (reference sequence). V lost 5 bases to trimming and J lost 5 bases; unmatched junction nucleotides: 8. CDR3 sequence: CAWGARGLETQYF. The CDR3 coding sequence is TGTGCCTGGGGGGCAAGGGGGCTGGAGACCCAGTACTTC.

The sample holds a few counts of this clone. V is TRBV4-2 and J is TRBJ2-1, with 10 bases that match TRBD2. V shed 1 base and J 6 bases; nucleotides not matched to a gene: 6. The germline V gene has CDR1 LGHNA and CDR2 YNFKEQ. The CDR3 sequence is 16 residues long. The DNA for the CDR3 is TGTGCCAGCAGCCAAGTCACCCTAGCGGGGGCCAATGAGCAGTTCTTC. Protein product: CASSQVTLAGANEQFF.

The rearrangement joins TRBV28 to TRBJ2-2; D gene ambiguous. Trimming shortened V by 5 bases and J by 1 base, and 11 bases separated the two germline ends. The CDR3 is 15 amino acids. The germline gives CDR1 MDHEN, CDR2 SYDVKM. The CDR3 here is CASSPTQLNTGELFF. The CDR3 coding sequence is TGTGCCAGCAGTCCCACACAGCTGAACACCGGGGAGCTGTTTTTT.

The CDR3 spells CASSDMGHGYTF. The CDR3 bases are TGTGCCAGCAGTGATATGGGGCATGGCTACACCTTC. V is TRBV6-1 and J is TRBJ1-2, with D perhaps matching TRBD1 (5 bases). V lost 3 bases, J lost 6 bases, and 8 bases lay in between. The CDR3 is made up of 12 amino acids. CDR1 and CDR2 from the germline V gene are MNHNS and SASEGT.

V and J are TRBV5-4 and TRBJ1-4; D is undetermined. CDR3 length: 14 amino acids. Trimming took off 4 bases at V and 8 bases at J, with 15 bases between the two ends. Germline loops: CDR1 SGHNT, CDR2 YYREEE (reference sequence). The CDR3 is CASSLPGGGEKLFF. The CDR3 nucleotides are TGTGCCAGCAGCCTGCCGGGTGGAGGGGAAAAACTGTTTTTT.

V and J are TRBV5-4 and TRBJ2-5; 10 nucleotides line up with TRBD1. This CDR3 has 16 amino acids. V dropped 0 bases and J dropped 3; count of bases not matched to a gene: 5. Germline V lookup: CDR1 SGHNT, CDR2 YYREEE (reference sequence). CDR3 DNA sequence: TGTGCCAGCAGCTTGGCCGGTGGGACAGGGGAAGAGACCCAGTACTTC. This translates into CASSLAGGTGEETQYF. The full variable domain, rest sourced from reference TRBV5-4 and TRBJ2-5, is ETGVTQSPTHLIKTRGQQVTLRCSSQSGHNTVSWYQQALGQGPQFIFQYYREEENGRGNFPPRFSGLQFPNYSSELNVNALELDDSALYLCASSLAGGTGEETQYFGPGTRLLVL.

V usage is TRBV5-4 and J usage is TRBJ2-5; 10 nucleotides match TRBD2. The V gene end was trimmed by 4 bases and the J gene end by 5 bases; junction bases not matched to a gene: 8. The germline CDR1 and CDR2 sequences are SGHNT and YYREEE (reference sequence). The CDR3 runs to 15 residues. This chain's CDR3 is CASSPLKREGETQYF. In DNA, the CDR3 is TGTGCCAGCAGCCCGCTCAAGCGGGAGGGGGAGACCCAGTACTTC.

The V gene is TRBV5-4, the J gene TRBJ2-3; D ambiguous. The CDR3 length is 13 residues. Trimming pared 0 bases from V and 4 bases from J, leaving 6 bases between. CDR1 and CDR2 (germline): SGHNT, YYREEE (reference sequence). The CDR3 region is CASSLAVSDTQYF. The CDR3 DNA reads as TGTGCCAGCAGCTTGGCAGTGTCAGATACGCAGTATTTT.

This clone was seen once. This chain joins TRBV6-5 and TRBJ2-7; a possible D gene is TRBD1 (6 bases). Germline V lookup: CDR1 MNHEY, CDR2 SVGAGI. The V gene lost 5 bases and the J gene lost 8 bases, with 13 bases spanning the gap. The CDR3 extends over 12 amino acids. This CDR3 is CASSPFQGKQYF. The CDR3 DNA follows: TGTGCCAGCAGTCCATTCCAGGGGAAGCAGTACTTC.

The chain carries TRBV28 and TRBJ2-3, with 8 nucleotides matching TRBD2. Germline V gene sequence: CDR1 MDHEN, CDR2 SYDVKM. This CDR3 contains 15 residues. V shed 6 bases and J 4 bases; nucleotides not matched to a gene: 9. CDR3 sequence reads: CASSQAAGGADTQYF. As DNA, the CDR3 is TGTGCCAGCAGCCAGGCGGCGGGAGGAGCAGATACGCAGTATTTT.

The chain's CDR3 is CASSLDPAGGYGYTF. In DNA, the CDR3 is TGTGCCAGCAGCTTAGATCCCGCAGGGGGCTATGGCTACACCTTC. This chain joins TRBV11-2 and TRBJ1-2; 7 bases line up with TRBD1. V lost 0 bases and J lost 4; bases outside the gene matches: 5. CDR1 and CDR2 from the germline V gene are SGHAT and FQNNGV. The CDR3 consists of 15 residues.

This clone was counted a single time. The chain couples TRBV28 to TRBJ2-2; weak D call: TRBD1 (6 bases). CDR1 is MDHEN and CDR2 is SYDVKM in the germline V gene. Trimming left V 6 bases short and J 4 bases short, with 15 bases between. There are 15 residues in the CDR3. The CDR3 reads CASSQQGLGTGELFF. CDR3 coding DNA: TGTGCCAGCAGCCAACAGGGTCTGGGCACCGGGGAGCTGTTTTTT.

This chain uses TRBV6-5 with TRBJ2-1, with 9 nucleotides matching TRBD1. Germline V gene lookup returns CDR1 MNHEY and CDR2 SVGAGI. This CDR3 spans 15 amino acids. V shed 4 bases, J shed 5 bases, and the junction held 6 bases outside the gene matches. DNA for the CDR3: TGTGCCAGCAGTTCCTTGAGGACAGGGGACAATGAGCAGTTCTTC. This sequence encodes CASSSLRTGDNEQFF.

The chain uses TRBV18 and TRBJ2-5; D gene ambiguous. This CDR3 is built from 12 residues. V lost 3 bases to trimming and J lost 1 base, with 3 bases between them. The germline V gene encodes CDR1 KGHSH and CDR2 LQKENI. The CDR3 region is CASSPIQETQYF. Written as DNA, the CDR3 is TGTGCCAGCTCACCCATCCAAGAGACCCAGTACTTC.

The sample holds one count of this clone. The V gene is TRBV5-1, the J gene TRBJ2-3; 13 bases fit TRBD2. Germline V gene lookup returns CDR1 SGHRS and CDR2 YFSETQ. With V trimmed by 0 bases and J by 4 bases, 5 bases remained unmatched. This CDR3 comprises 17 residues. DNA for the CDR3: TGCGCCAGCAGCTTGGGACTAGCGGGAGGTCTGTCAGATACGCAGTATTTT. Protein product: CASSLGLAGGLSDTQYF. Together with reference TRBV5-1 and TRBJ2-3, the CDR3 gives the full variable domain: KAGVTQTPRYLIKTRGQQVTLSCSPISGHRSVSWYQQTPGQGLQFLFEYFSETQRNKGNFPGRFSGRQFSNSRSEMNVSTLELGDSALYLCASSLGLAGGLSDTQYFGPGTRLTVL.

This clone has only a few counts. V and J are TRBV4-2 and TRBJ2-2; no firm D call. V gave up 4 bases and J gave up 5 bases, with 5 bases separating them. The CDR3 runs 12 residues. Germline loops: CDR1 LGHNA, CDR2 YNFKEQ. CDR3 sequence (DNA): TGTGCCAGCAGCCTGCAGACCGGGGAGCTGTTTTTT. Translating it yields CASSLQTGELFF.

This clone was observed a single time. The chain links TRBV7-3 to TRBJ2-1; unclear D gene. The V gene's germline CDR1 is SGHTA and CDR2 FQGTGA. The ends were cut back, 2 bases at V and 8 bases at J, with 7 bases in the middle. The length of the CDR3 is 12 residues. Here the CDR3 reads CASSLGGDEQFF. CDR3 in DNA: TGTGCCAGCAGCTTAGGCGGCGATGAGCAGTTCTTC.

CDR3 sequence reads: CASSQGVAGRTYEQYF. CDR3 DNA: TGCGCCAGCAGCCAAGGAGTGGCGGGCCGGACCTACGAGCAGTACTTC. This chain joins TRBV4-1 and TRBJ2-7, with D possibly TRBD2 on 5 matching bases. The CDR3 runs 16 residues. Trimming cost V 1 base and J 2 bases, with 15 bases left between them. Germline V lookup: CDR1 MGHRA, CDR2 YSYEKL.